This is a list of T cell receptor beta chains from one sample in a study of tumor-infiltrating lymphocytes in primary liver carcinoma. TCRdb recomputed calls from the multiplex PCR reads with MiXCR, one row per CDR3 protein. The data hold around 170,000 distinct CDR3 sequences, with about 55% observed a single time. The sample was peripheral blood. The receptors stem from a man aged 40-55 years with primary liver carcinoma and hepatitis B virus infection. Both conserved end residues are trimmed from each CDR3. The D gene is left open where the match is weak.

d_call: .; j_call: TRBJ1-2; v_call: TRBV11-1; cdr3_aa: ASSPGPDYGYT
d_call: TRBD2; j_call: TRBJ2-3; v_call: TRBV11-2; cdr3_aa: ASSLEGTSGTDTRY
d_call: .; j_call: TRBJ1-2; v_call: TRBV5-1; cdr3_aa: ASSTPDRGDGYT
d_call: TRBD1; j_call: TRBJ1-2; v_call: TRBV29-1; cdr3_aa: SVATLSDRGPNGYT
d_call: TRBD1; j_call: TRBJ1-1; v_call: TRBV6-6; cdr3_aa: ASRGTGGFLEAF
d_call: TRBD1; j_call: TRBJ1-5; v_call: TRBV5-4; cdr3_aa: ASSLARQGAPREPQH
d_call: .; j_call: TRBJ2-7; v_call: TRBV5-4; cdr3_aa: ASSQGHEQY
d_call: .; j_call: TRBJ1-2; v_call: TRBV6-2/TRBV6-3; cdr3_aa: ASSPGQQYGCT
d_call: TRBD2; j_call: TRBJ2-3; v_call: TRBV28; cdr3_aa: ASSSSIAGPTSTDTQY
d_call: .; j_call: TRBJ2-2; v_call: TRBV15; cdr3_aa: ATARDLNTGELF